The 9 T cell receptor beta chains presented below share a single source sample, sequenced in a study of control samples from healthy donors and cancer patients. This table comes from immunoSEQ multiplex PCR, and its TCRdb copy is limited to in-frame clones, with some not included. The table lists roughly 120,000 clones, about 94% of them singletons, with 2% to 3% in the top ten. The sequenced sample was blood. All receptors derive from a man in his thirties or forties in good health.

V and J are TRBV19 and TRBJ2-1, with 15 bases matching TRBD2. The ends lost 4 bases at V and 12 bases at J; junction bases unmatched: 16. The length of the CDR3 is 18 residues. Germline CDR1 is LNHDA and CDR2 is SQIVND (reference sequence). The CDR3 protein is CASSTGGGGLAGGSGQFF. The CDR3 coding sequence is TGTGCCAGTAGTACCGGAGGAGGTGGACTAGCGGGGGGGTCTGGGCAGTTCTTC.

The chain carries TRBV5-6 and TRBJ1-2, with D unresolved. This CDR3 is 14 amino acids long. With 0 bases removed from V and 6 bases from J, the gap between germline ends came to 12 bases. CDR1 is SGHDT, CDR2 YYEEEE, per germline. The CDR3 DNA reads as TGTGCCAGCAGCTTGGGCGCAGGAACCGATGGCTACACCTTC. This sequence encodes CASSLGAGTDGYTF.

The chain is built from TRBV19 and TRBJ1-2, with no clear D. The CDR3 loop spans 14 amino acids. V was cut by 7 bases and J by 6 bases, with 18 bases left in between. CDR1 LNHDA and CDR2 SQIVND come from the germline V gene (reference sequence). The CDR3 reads CASTMPGWGNGYTF. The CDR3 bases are TGTGCCAGTACGATGCCAGGTTGGGGTAATGGCTACACCTTC. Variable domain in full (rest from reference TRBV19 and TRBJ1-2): DGGITQSPKYLFRKEGQNVTLSCEQNLNHDAMYWYRQDPGQGLRLIYYSQIVNDFQKGDIAEGYSVSREKKESFPLTVTSAQKNPTAFYLCASTMPGWGNGYTFGSGTRLTVV.

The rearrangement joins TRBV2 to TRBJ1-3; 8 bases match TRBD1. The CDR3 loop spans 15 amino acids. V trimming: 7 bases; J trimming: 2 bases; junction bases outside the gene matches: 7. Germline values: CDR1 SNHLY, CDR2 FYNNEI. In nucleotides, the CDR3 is TGTGCCAGCAAGGATCGACAGGGGACTGGAAACACCATATATTTT. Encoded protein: CASKDRQGTGNTIYF. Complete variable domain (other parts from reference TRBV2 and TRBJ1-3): EPEVTQTPSHQVTQMGQEVILRCVPISNHLYFYWYRQILGQKVEFLVSFYNNEISEKSEIFDDQFSVERPDGSNFTLKIRSTKLEDSAMYFCASKDRQGTGNTIYFGEGSWLTVV.

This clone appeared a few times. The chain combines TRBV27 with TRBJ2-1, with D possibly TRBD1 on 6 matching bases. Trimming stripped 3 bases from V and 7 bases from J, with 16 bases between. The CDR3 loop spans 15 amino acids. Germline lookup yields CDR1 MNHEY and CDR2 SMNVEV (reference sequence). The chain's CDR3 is CASSFIWGRQNEQFF. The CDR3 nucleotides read TGTGCCAGCAGTTTCATCTGGGGGCGCCAGAATGAGCAGTTCTTC.

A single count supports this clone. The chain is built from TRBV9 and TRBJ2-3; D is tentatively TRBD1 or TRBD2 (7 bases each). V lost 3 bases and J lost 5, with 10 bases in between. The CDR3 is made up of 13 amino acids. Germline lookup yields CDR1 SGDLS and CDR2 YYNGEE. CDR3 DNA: TGTGCCAGCAGCGCAGGGGGGGAAGATACGCAGTATTTT. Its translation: CASSAGGEDTQYF.

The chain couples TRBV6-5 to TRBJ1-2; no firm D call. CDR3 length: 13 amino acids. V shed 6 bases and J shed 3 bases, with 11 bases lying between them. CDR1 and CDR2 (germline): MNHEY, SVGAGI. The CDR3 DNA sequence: TGTGCCAGCAGACGAGACACTCACTATGGCTACACCTTC. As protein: CASRRDTHYGYTF.

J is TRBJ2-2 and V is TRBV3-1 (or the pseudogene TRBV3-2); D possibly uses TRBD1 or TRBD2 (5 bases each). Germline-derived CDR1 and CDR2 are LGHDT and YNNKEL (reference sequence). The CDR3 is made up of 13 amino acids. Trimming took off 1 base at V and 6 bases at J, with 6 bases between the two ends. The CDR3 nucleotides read TGTGCCAGCAGCCAAGTGGGGGCCGGGGAGCTGTTTTTT. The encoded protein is CASSQVGAGELFF.

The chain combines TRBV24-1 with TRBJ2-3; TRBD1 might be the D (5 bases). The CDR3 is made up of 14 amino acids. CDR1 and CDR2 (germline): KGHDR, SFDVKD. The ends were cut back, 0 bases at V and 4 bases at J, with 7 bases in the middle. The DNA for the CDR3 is TGTGCCACCAGTGATTTGGGGGCTTCAGATACGCAGTATTTT. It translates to CATSDLGASDTQYF.